These 19 T cell receptor beta chains originate from one sample sequenced in a study of control samples from healthy donors and cancer patients. The data were produced by immunoSEQ multiplex PCR, yet TCRdb's version contains in-frame clones alone and is incomplete. Among fewer than 200,000 clones, more than 90% were seen once, and the ten largest hold around 1.5%. Sequenced sample: blood. These receptors were taken from a young man in good health.

The chain uses TRBV6-6 and TRBJ2-7; 13 nucleotides align to TRBD2. The CDR3 is 15 residues long. The V gene end was trimmed by 5 bases and the J gene end by 1 base; junction bases not matched to a gene: 2. Germline loops: CDR1 MNHNY, CDR2 SVGAGI (reference sequence). The CDR3 nucleotides are TGTGCCAGCAGTAGACTAGCGGGGGGTTCCTACGAGCAGTACTTC. Its protein is CASSRLAGGSYEQYF.

The chain couples TRBV12-2 to TRBJ1-2. TRBV12-2 is described as a pseudogene. The CDR3 has 16 amino acids. The CDR3 reads CASRLICVKRVGGYTF. CDR3 coding DNA: TGTGCAAGTCGCTTAATTTGCGTCAAGAGGGTGGGTGGCTACACCTTC.

This chain joins TRBV19 and TRBJ2-3; D not resolved. Germline V lookup: CDR1 LNHDA, CDR2 SQIVND (reference sequence). Trimming took 3 bases from V and 6 from J, leaving 13 bases between them. This CDR3 has 14 residues. DNA of the CDR3: TGTGCCAGTAGTATCGGCCAGGCGGCGGATACGCAGTATTTT. Translation gives CASSIGQAADTQYF.

The rearrangement links TRBV18 to TRBJ1-3, with 11 bases matching TRBD1. Germline V gene lookup returns CDR1 KGHSH and CDR2 LQKENI. The CDR3 spans 16 residues. V dropped 3 bases and J dropped 4; count of bases not matched to a gene: 5. CDR3 amino acids: CASSPDRGLYGNTIYF. In nucleotides, the CDR3 is TGTGCCAGCTCACCGGACAGGGGGCTGTACGGAAACACCATATATTTT.

The sample holds a few counts of this clone. The chain uses TRBV7-9 and TRBJ2-7, with D possibly matching TRBD2 (5 bases). The V gene lost 5 bases and the J gene lost 5 bases, with 22 bases spanning the gap. CDR1 is SEHNR, CDR2 FQNEAQ, per germline (reference sequence). The CDR3 length is 16 residues. CDR3 nucleotide sequence: TGTGCCAGCAGCCCAAAGGTCCGGGTAGCGTTGAACGAGCAGTACTTC. Its translation is CASSPKVRVALNEQYF.

The chain joins TRBV6-2 or TRBV6-3 to TRBJ1-5, with 10 bases identical to TRBD1. Germline CDR1 is MNHEY and CDR2 is SVGEGT. Trimming cost V 1 base and J 0 bases; bases outside gene matches: 9. The CDR3 consists of 19 residues. CDR3 nucleotide sequence: TGTGCCAGCAGTTACTTCTTGGGACAGGGGACATATAGCAATCAGCCCCAGCATTTT. Its protein is CASSYFLGQGTYSNQPQHF.

This clone came up once. The rearrangement joins TRBV5-1 to TRBJ1-6; maybe TRBD1 (6 bases). CDR1 SGHRS and CDR2 YFSETQ come from the germline V gene. V was trimmed by 0 bases and J by 8 bases, leaving 15 bases between them. The CDR3 has 16 amino acids. This CDR3 is CASSLEPGHLDSPLHF. The CDR3 coding sequence is TGCGCCAGCAGCTTGGAACCGGGACACCTCGATTCACCCCTCCACTTT.

The chain has TRBV3-1 (or the pseudogene TRBV3-2) and TRBJ2-2; TRBD2 agrees at 9 bases. Germline CDR1 is LGHDT and CDR2 is YNNKEL (reference sequence). V lost 3 bases, J lost 1 base, and 6 bases stayed unmatched. The length of the CDR3 is 17 residues. In DNA, the CDR3 is TGTGCCAGCAGCCAGGCTCTGACTAGCGGGAACACCGGGGAGCTGTTTTTT. This encodes CASSQALTSGNTGELFF.

The genes are TRBV28 and TRBJ1-1; 7 bases fit TRBD1. Per the germline V gene, CDR1 is MDHEN and CDR2 is SYDVKM. V dropped 8 bases and J dropped 5; count of bases not matched to a gene: 8. The length of the CDR3 is 13 residues. CDR3 in amino acids: CASRSTGKTEAFF. The CDR3 DNA reads as TGTGCCAGCCGTTCGACAGGGAAGACTGAAGCTTTCTTT.

The chain links TRBV27 to TRBJ1-5, with a tentative D call TRBD1 (5 bases). The CDR3 sequence is 13 residues long. CDR1 is MNHEY, CDR2 SMNVEV, per germline (reference sequence). Trimming removed 4 bases at V and 6 bases at J, with 10 bases between. The CDR3 nucleotides read TGTGCCAGCAGTTGGGGGTACGGTCAGCCCCAGCATTTT. This sequence encodes CASSWGYGQPQHF.

The chain links TRBV5-4 to TRBJ1-2; D call uncertain. The germline gives CDR1 SGHNT, CDR2 YYREEE (reference sequence). CDR3 size: 15 residues. V shed 0 bases and J shed 4 bases, with 13 bases lying between them. CDR3 in amino acids: CASSLVGQHLYGYTF. CDR3 nucleotides: TGTGCCAGCAGCTTGGTCGGGCAGCACCTCTATGGCTACACCTTC.

V gene TRBV29-1 combines with J gene TRBJ1-1, with a tentative D call TRBD1 (5 bases). Trimming took off 7 bases at V and 4 bases at J, with 16 bases between the two ends. The CDR3 totals 13 residues. Germline values: CDR1 SQVTM, CDR2 ANQGSEA. CDR3 DNA sequence: TGCAGCGCCCCTCGGCAGGGTGGCACTGAAGCTTTCTTT. Residues: CSAPRQGGTEAFF.

The CDR3 region is CASSQDPGSSTDTQYF. CDR3 DNA: TGTGCCAGCAGCCAAGATCCGGGTTCTAGCACAGATACGCAGTATTTT. This chain joins TRBV3-1 (or the pseudogene TRBV3-2) and TRBJ2-3; D unclear. From germline, CDR1 is LGHDT and CDR2 YNNKEL (reference sequence). V was pared by 0 bases and J by 0 bases, with 10 bases between. The CDR3 runs 16 residues.

The chain's CDR3 is CAISQNYGYTF. The CDR3 coding sequence is TGTGCCATCTCTCAAAACTATGGCTACACCTTC. This chain connects TRBV10-3 to TRBJ1-2; D is ambiguous. Trimming left V 8 bases short and J 2 bases short, with 6 bases between. This CDR3 region has 11 residues. The germline V gene has CDR1 ENHRY and CDR2 SYGVKD.

The chain employs TRBV5-4 and TRBJ1-2; D is unresolved. Germline CDR1 reads SGHNT; CDR2 reads YYREEE (reference sequence). The CDR3 runs 15 residues. Trimming took 0 bases from V and 2 from J, leaving 11 bases between them. The CDR3 DNA is TGTGCCAGCAGCTTGGAACTCGGGGAAAACTATGGCTACACCTTC. Translation gives CASSLELGENYGYTF.

This clone was observed a single time. As DNA, the CDR3 is TGTGCCAGCAGCTCCCGACAGGGGGGGGACAATGAGCAGTTCTTC. This translates into CASSSRQGGDNEQFF. The rearrangement joins TRBV9 to TRBJ2-1; the match to TRBD1 covers 9 bases. Germline V CDR1 and CDR2: SGDLS, YYNGEE. Trimming at V came to 4 bases and at J to 5 bases, leaving 7 bases not matched to a gene. This CDR3 region has 15 residues.

The chain joins TRBV4-1 to TRBJ2-6, with 7 bases matching TRBD2. The J segment lost 0 bases and the V segment lost 4 bases, leaving 9 bases of the junction unmatched. This CDR3 contains 18 residues. Germline loops: CDR1 MGHRA, CDR2 YSYEKL. In DNA, the CDR3 is TGCGCCAGCAGCCCCAGGGAGGGCCCCCACTCTGGGGCCAACGTCCTGACTTTC. The encoded protein is CASSPREGPHSGANVLTF.

This clone was picked up one time. This chain connects TRBV28 to TRBJ1-5; D is unresolved. CDR1 MDHEN and CDR2 SYDVKM come from the germline V gene. V lost 7 bases, J lost 7 bases, and 11 bases lay in between. CDR3 length: 12 amino acids. CDR3 coding DNA: TGTGCCAGCACCGCCGGGGTCCAGCCCCAGCATTTT. Its protein product is CASTAGVQPQHF.

J is TRBJ2-6 and V is TRBV11-2; the match to TRBD2 covers 7 bases. CDR1 is SGHAT and CDR2 is FQNNGV in the germline V gene. Germline trimming cut 9 bases from V and 6 bases from J; bases unmatched to any gene: 14. CDR3 length: 16 amino acids. The CDR3 nucleotides are TGTGCCAGTCGACTTTTGGGAGGGTTTGAGGCCAACGTCCTGACTTTC. As protein: CASRLLGGFEANVLTF.